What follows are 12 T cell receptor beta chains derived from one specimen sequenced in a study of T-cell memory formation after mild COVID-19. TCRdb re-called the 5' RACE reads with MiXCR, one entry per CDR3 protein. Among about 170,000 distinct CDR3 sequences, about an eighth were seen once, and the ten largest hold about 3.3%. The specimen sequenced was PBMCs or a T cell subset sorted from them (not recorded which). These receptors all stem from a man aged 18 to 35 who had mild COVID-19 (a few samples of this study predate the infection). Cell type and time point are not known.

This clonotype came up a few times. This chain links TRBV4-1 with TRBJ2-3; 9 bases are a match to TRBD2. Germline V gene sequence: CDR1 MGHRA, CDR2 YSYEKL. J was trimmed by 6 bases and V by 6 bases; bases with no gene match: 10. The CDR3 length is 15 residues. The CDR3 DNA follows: TGCGCCAGCAGTCGGAGGGGGCTAGCGGGGGATACGCAGTATTTT. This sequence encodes CASSRRGLAGDTQYF.

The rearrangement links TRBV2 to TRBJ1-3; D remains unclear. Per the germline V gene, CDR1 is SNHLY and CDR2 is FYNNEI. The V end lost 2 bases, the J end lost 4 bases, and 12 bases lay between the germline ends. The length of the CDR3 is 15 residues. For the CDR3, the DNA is TGTGCCAGCAGTGAATATGGGGTGCGCGGAAACACCATATATTTT. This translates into CASSEYGVRGNTIYF.

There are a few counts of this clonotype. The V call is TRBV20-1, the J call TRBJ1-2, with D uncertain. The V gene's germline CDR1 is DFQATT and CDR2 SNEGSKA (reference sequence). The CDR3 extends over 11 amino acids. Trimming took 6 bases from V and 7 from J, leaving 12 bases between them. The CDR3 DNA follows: TGCAGTGCCCGCGCCCGGTTTGGCTACACCTTC. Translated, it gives CSARARFGYTF.

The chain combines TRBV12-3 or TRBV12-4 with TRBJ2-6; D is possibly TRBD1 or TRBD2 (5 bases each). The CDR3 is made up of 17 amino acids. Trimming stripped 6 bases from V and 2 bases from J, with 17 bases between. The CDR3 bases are TGTGCCAGCAGCGTGGGGGAATACACTGCTGGGGCCAACGTCCTGACTTTC. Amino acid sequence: CASSVGEYTAGANVLTF.

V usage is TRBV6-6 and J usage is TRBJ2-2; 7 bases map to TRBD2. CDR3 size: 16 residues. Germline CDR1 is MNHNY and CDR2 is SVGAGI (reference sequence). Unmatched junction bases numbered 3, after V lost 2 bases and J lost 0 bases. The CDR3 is CASSYRLAANTGELFF. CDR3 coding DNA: TGTGCCAGCAGTTACAGACTAGCTGCGAACACCGGGGAGCTGTTTTTT.

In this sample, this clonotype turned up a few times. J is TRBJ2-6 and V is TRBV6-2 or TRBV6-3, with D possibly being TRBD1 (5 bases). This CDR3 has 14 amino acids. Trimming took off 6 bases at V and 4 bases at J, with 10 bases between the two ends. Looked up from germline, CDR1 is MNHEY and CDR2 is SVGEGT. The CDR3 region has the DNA TGTGCCAGCAGACCAGGGTCCGGGGCCAACGTCCTGACTTTC. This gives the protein CASRPGSGANVLTF.

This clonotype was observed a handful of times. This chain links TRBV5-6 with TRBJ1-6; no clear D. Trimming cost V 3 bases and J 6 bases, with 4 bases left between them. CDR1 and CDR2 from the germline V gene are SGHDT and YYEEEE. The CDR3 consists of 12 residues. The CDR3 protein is CASSWSNSPLHF. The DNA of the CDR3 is TGTGCCAGCAGCTGGAGTAATTCACCCCTCCACTTT.

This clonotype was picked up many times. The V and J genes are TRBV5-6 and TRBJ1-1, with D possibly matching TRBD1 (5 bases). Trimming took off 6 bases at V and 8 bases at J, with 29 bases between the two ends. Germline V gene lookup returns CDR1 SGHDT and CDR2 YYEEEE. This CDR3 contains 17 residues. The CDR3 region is CASIPRSGGAWGLEAFF. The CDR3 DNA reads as TGTGCCAGCATCCCTAGGAGCGGCGGGGCGTGGGGCTTAGAAGCTTTCTTT.

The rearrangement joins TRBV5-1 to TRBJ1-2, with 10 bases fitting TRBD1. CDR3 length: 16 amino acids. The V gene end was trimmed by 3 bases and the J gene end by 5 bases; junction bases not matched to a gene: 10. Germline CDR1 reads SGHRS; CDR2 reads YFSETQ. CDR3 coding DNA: TGCGCCAGCAGCTCAGGGGTGACAGGGGGCCTATATGGCTACACCTTC. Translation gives CASSSGVTGGLYGYTF.

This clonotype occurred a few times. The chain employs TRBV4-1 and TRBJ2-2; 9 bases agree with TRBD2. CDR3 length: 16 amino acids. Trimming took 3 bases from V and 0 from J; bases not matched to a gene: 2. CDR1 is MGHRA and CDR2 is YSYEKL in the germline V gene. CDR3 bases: TGCGCCAGCAGCCACCTAGCGGGAACGAACACCGGGGAGCTGTTTTTT. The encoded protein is CASSHLAGTNTGELFF.

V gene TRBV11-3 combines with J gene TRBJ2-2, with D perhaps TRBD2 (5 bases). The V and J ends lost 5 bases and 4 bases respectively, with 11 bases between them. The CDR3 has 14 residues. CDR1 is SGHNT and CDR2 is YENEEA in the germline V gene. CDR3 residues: CASSPGSFTGELFF. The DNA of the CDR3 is TGTGCCAGCAGCCCGGGGAGCTTCACCGGGGAGCTGTTTTTT.

CDR3 sequence: CAISELGMTGNTIYF. CDR3 coding DNA: TGTGCCATCAGTGAGCTGGGGATGACTGGAAACACCATATATTTT. This chain uses TRBV10-3 with TRBJ1-3; D gene uncertain. The CDR3 has 15 amino acids. Germline lookup yields CDR1 ENHRY and CDR2 SYGVKD. V was trimmed by 2 bases and J by 2 bases, leaving 10 bases between them.